A selection of T cell receptor beta chains follows, all from one sample in a study of blood T cell repertoires in COVID-19. TCRdb keeps only in-frame clones here, not all; method: immunoSEQ multiplex PCR. The data show 90,000 to 100,000 clones, with about four fifths seen just once and approximately 24% held by the top ten. The sample comprised peripheral blood. Every receptor here comes from a man aged 70-80 years with acute or convalescent COVID-19. Both conserved end residues are part of each CDR3. Size values are once, few and many counts, or a class for expanded clones, and some rows have none.

J: TRBJ1-5
V: TRBV19
size: .
CDR3: CASSTHGGRSSNQPQHF

J: TRBJ2-4
V: TRBV28
size: .
CDR3: CASSLYGGTSGRVAKNIQYF

J: TRBJ2-1
V: TRBV28
size: .
CDR3: CASRNQGLAGRNEQFF

J: TRBJ1-6
V: TRBV2
size: .
CDR3: CASGRDISSPLHF

J: TRBJ2-1
V: TRBV30
size: once
CDR3: CAWRGGTSGSLNEQFF

J: TRBJ1-2
V: TRBV30
size: .
CDR3: CAWSTDRPYGYTF

J: TRBJ1-2
V: TRBV4-2
size: .
CDR3: CASSQGQGARGYTF

J: TRBJ1-1
V: TRBV7-3
size: once
CDR3: CASSFSGVRGTEAFF

J: TRBJ2-1
V: TRBV6-2/TRBV6-3
size: .
CDR3: CASSWWGPTSSYNEQFF

J: TRBJ2-1
V: TRBV20-1
size: few
CDR3: CSASPGEREQFF

J: TRBJ2-3
V: TRBV2
size: .
CDR3: CASRDREITDTQYF

J: TRBJ1-2
V: TRBV6-1
size: .
CDR3: CASRKRQEDGYTF

J: TRBJ2-1
V: TRBV20-1
size: .
CDR3: CSASLLAGVAGNEQFF

J: TRBJ2-1
V: TRBV2
size: once
CDR3: CASRGRTSGAGGEQFF

J: TRBJ1-1
V: TRBV28
size: .
CDR3: CASKGQAGRTEAFF

J: TRBJ1-4
V: TRBV19
size: .
CDR3: CASRGVSKEKLFF

J: TRBJ2-3
V: TRBV11-3
size: few
CDR3: CASSRDRWADTQYF

J: TRBJ1-1
V: TRBV7-2
size: .
CDR3: CASSFSSGLNTEAFF

J: TRBJ2-2
V: TRBV29-1
size: .
CDR3: CSVGDTGELFF

J: TRBJ2-1
V: TRBV15
size: few
CDR3: CATSRENRGAYNEQFF

J: TRBJ1-1
V: TRBV24-1
size: once
CDR3: CATSDPNTEAFF

J: TRBJ2-1
V: TRBV5-1
size: few
CDR3: CASSPRQESYNEQFF

J: TRBJ2-1
V: TRBV3-1/TRBV3-2
size: .
CDR3: CASSPWTSGTYNEQFF

J: TRBJ2-1
V: TRBV3-1/TRBV3-2
size: .
CDR3: CASSQDRMEREGLNEQFF

J: TRBJ2-1
V: TRBV11-2
size: .
CDR3: CASSPRVTGWSEFF

J: TRBJ2-7
V: TRBV3-1/TRBV3-2
size: .
CDR3: CASSQPGGSYEQYF

J: TRBJ1-1
V: TRBV20-1
size: .
CDR3: CSVAARGAFF

J: TRBJ2-1
V: TRBV5-1
size: .
CDR3: CASSLTSSSHNEQFF

J: TRBJ2-7
V: TRBV2
size: few
CDR3: CASRDPGTGLYEQYF

J: TRBJ1-6
V: TRBV28
size: .
CDR3: CASRVRQGFSPLHF

J: TRBJ1-1
V: TRBV6-5
size: few
CDR3: CASSYSSLNTEAFF

J: TRBJ2-7
V: TRBV7-2
size: .
CDR3: CASSSQGFGQYF

J: TRBJ1-2
V: TRBV15
size: .
CDR3: CATQRTGGSGYTF

J: TRBJ2-5
V: TRBV7-9
size: few
CDR3: CASSLGGGPSKTQYF

J: TRBJ2-2
V: TRBV6-5
size: .
CDR3: CASSYAAASNTGELFF

J: TRBJ1-2
V: TRBV5-4
size: few
CDR3: CASSTDRAYGYTF

J: TRBJ2-6
V: TRBV5-4
size: .
CDR3: CASSLATGGDGANVLTF

J: TRBJ2-7
V: TRBV2
size: .
CDR3: CASSEFPSGGAYF

J: TRBJ2-5
V: TRBV7-9
size: .
CDR3: CASSRQGPQETQYF

J: TRBJ1-6
V: TRBV11-2
size: .
CDR3: CASSLDRGRDSPLHF

J: TRBJ2-4
V: TRBV6-6
size: .
CDR3: CASSYSPGGPGNIQYF

J: TRBJ2-5
V: TRBV9
size: .
CDR3: CASSSRTGEETQYF

J: TRBJ2-7
V: TRBV18
size: .
CDR3: CASSPSQGERGHYEQYF

J: TRBJ2-6
V: TRBV7-2
size: .
CDR3: CASSLGHSGANVLTF

J: TRBJ1-2
V: TRBV30
size: .
CDR3: CAWNGQGQIYYYGYTF

J: TRBJ2-5
V: TRBV6-4
size: .
CDR3: CAGSRRHQETQYF

J: TRBJ2-5
V: TRBV4-1
size: .
CDR3: CASSQEKTGETQYF

J: TRBJ1-1
V: TRBV11-2
size: many
CDR3: CATRQTMNTEAFF

J: TRBJ2-2
V: TRBV24-1
size: once
CDR3: CATSDSFGGRAITGELFF

J: TRBJ1-2
V: TRBV5-1
size: .
CDR3: CASSLAGGADYGYTF

J: TRBJ1-2
V: TRBV20-1
size: .
CDR3: CSASDSYGYTF

J: TRBJ2-3
V: TRBV4-1
size: .
CDR3: CASSLTETHSTDTQYF